This T cell receptor (beta chain) stems from a study of blood T cell repertoires in COVID-19 (dated by TCRdb to the early 2020s). A note on the overall study: Samples from collaborators originated in the United States, Italy and Spain and spanned both the acute and convalescent phases of COVID-19. The prospective study material was composed of cDNA or gDNA derived from T cells, B-cell-depleted T cells, or PBMCs. Deeply sampled blood TCRbeta repertoires from subjects exposed to, actively infected with, or recovered from COVID-19 were included in the dataset. The repertoires were released in a freely available public database meant as a resource for research on the immune response to SARS-CoV-2. Samples came from the ongoing ImmuneRACE study (first 160 participants) plus 1,254 subjects from 6 global collaborators. The sample metadata nearly always contained a de-identified subject ID, COVID-19 status, age in years and sex. Where available, HLA class I and class II types were taken from metadata supplied by the sample provider and were not determined by assay-based typing.

About this clone: What antigen it recognizes has not been identified. Nothing much larger sits one base from this clone, and base qualities are not available.

Summary of the overall study and its limitations: Clinical and demographic metadata were provided uncurated, with the amount varying by source and participant.

In Seattle, one collaborating source enrolled patients while the infection was active and tracked those patients longitudinally over the course of disease. Each collaborating institution followed its own protocols to collect whole blood in K2EDTA tubes. For TCRbeta analysis, collaborators shipped samples as frozen whole blood, isolated PBMCs, or DNA extracted from either of those sample types. The immunoSEQ Assay, a bias-controlled multiplex PCR, was used to amplify TCRbeta CDR3 regions from genomic DNA. In the original analysis: The number of nucleated cells in each sample was estimated from the amplification of reference gene primers within the assay. Sequence reads were collapsed and filtered to measure the absolute abundance of every unique TCRbeta CDR3 rearrangement. For each sample, productive Simpson clonality was calculated by taking the square root of Simpson's diversity index across productive rearrangements. This immuneACCESS table, as held by TCRdb, lists in-frame sequences with V and J called but not all clones. Of the missing ones, under half trace to an unresolved V gene in checked studies; the others have no known cause. That table furnishes V, J and clone size, whereas the DNA furnished D and trimming. For this sample there are about 160,000 clones; 70% to 90% appear just once. The ten largest clones take up around 0.6% of the sample.

The germline V gene sets CDR1 to ENHRY and CDR2 to SYGVKD. Reading from cysteine to phenylalanine, the CDR3 counts 15 amino acids. The only DNA kept is the CDR3, 45 bases in frame from the first base. V loses 2 bases at its end and J loses 0 bases; junction bases beyond the gene matches: 3. The sample was peripheral blood. This receptor chain uses TRBV10-3 and TRBJ1-1; 7 central bases correspond to TRBD1. The source is a man in his fifties or sixties with COVID-19, enrolled during active disease. The CDR3 protein sequence reads: CAISELGGMNTEAFF. The DNA sequence reads TGTGCCATCAGTGAGCTAGGGGGCATGAACACTGAAGCTTTCTTT.